This T cell receptor beta chain was identified during a study of regulatory T cells in long-lasting Graves disease. This CDR3 region has 17 residues. Trimming pared 3 bases from V and 0 bases from J, leaving 15 bases between. Germline V gives CDR1 SEHNR, CDR2 FQNEAQ (reference sequence). Specified time point: newly diagnosed GD, antithyroid drugs for less than 3 months. PBMCs were the source of the RNA used for TCR sequencing. HTBI primers from iRepertoire and Arm-PCR of CDR3 regions yielded the TCR beta libraries. TCRdb fed the multiplex PCR reads into MiXCR, producing one record per CDR3 protein. The repertoire consists of fewer than 450,000 distinct CDR3 sequences, with about 15% occurring once and the leading ten covering about 8%. This clonotype has a count of ten or more. This sample also appeared in a second study, on T cells in Graves' hyperthyroidism and ophthalmopathy. That work states: With the HTBI primer set, the TCR CDR3 went through a first round of RT-PCR.

The receptor was isolated from a woman between 35 and 50 years old with Graves disease. The chain employs TRBV7-9 and TRBJ2-1; a possible D gene is TRBD2 (5 bases). This specimen was peripheral blood mononuclear cells (PBMCs), taken at new diagnosis, from a patient treated with antithyroid drugs. CDR3 region: CASSFSEGAVSYNEQFF. CDR3 coding DNA: TGTGCCAGCAGCTTTAGTGAGGGAGCTGTCTCCTACAATGAGCAGTTCTTC.